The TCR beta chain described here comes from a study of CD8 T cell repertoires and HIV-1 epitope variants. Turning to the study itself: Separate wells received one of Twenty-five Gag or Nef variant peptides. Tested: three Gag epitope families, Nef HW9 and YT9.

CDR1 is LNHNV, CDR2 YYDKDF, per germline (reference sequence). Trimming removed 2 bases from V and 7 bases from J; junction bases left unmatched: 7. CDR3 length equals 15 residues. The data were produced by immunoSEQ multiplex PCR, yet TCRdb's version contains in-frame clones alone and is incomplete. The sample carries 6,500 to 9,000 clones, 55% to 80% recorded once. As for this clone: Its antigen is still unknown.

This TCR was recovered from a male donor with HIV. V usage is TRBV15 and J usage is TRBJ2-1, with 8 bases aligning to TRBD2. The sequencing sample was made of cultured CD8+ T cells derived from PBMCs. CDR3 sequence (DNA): TGTGCCACCAGCAGAAAGGCGGGAGGATGGAATGAGCAGTTCTTC. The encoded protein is CATSRKAGGWNEQFF.